Sequencing of this TCR beta chain was carried out in a study of OX40 agonist ivuxolimab in advanced cancers. Only in-frame clones appear in the TCRdb table, and some are missing; sequencing was by immunoSEQ multiplex PCR. The table has 50,000 to 65,000 clones, over 75% seen once. Here the sequenced sample was CD4+ or CD8+ T cells sorted from blood, taken in a trial of the OX40 agonist ivuxolimab. This TCR came from an adult with an advanced solid tumor such as melanoma, head and neck, liver or kidney cancer.

CDR3 coding DNA: TGTGCCAGCAGTCCTTTTGGGGAGGGGGTTTCCTACGAGCAGTACTTC. Protein: CASSPFGEGVSYEQYF. The genes are TRBV27 and TRBJ2-7, with D perhaps TRBD2 (7 bases). This CDR3 region has 16 residues. Germline-derived CDR1 and CDR2 are MNHEY and SMNVEV (reference sequence). V was cut by 5 bases and J by 1 base, with 18 bases left in between.